A selection of T cell receptor beta chains follows, all from one sample in a study of blood T cells in healthy people across ages. TCRdb passed the 5' RACE reads through MiXCR, listing each CDR3 protein once. The sample lists around 1,600,000 distinct CDR3 sequences, about 42% occurring once. Sequenced input: blood. Every receptor here comes from a woman aged 18-29 years in good health. CDR3s include the opening cysteine and the closing phenylalanine or tryptophan. Each record gives: clone size, J gene, D gene, V gene, CDR3 DNA, CDR3 protein. A D gene is named only where the DNA matches it firmly. Not every row has a clone size; where given, it reads once, few, many or a size class.

>few|TRBJ2-4|TRBD2|TRBV7-2
TGTGCCAGCAGCTCCATAGGCCACACTAGCGGAGCCAAAAACATTCAGTACTTC
CASSSIGHTSGAKNIQYF
>few|TRBJ1-5|.|TRBV21-1
TGTGCCAGCAGCAAAAGTAGGCGGGACAGGAGGAAATATAGCAATCAGCCCCAGCATTTT
CASSKSRRDRRKYSNQPQHF
>.|TRBJ2-7|.|TRBV6-5
TGTGCCAGCACCAAAGGGGGACGGGGGAAAAGTTACGAGCAGTACTTC
CASTKGGRGKSYEQYF
>.|TRBJ1-5|.|TRBV20-1
TGCAGTGCTAGAGGGCGGGGGGCCAGTAATAGCAATCAGCCCCAGCATTTT
CSARGRGASNSNQPQHF
>.|TRBJ2-5|.|TRBV10-3
TGTGCCATCAGTGAGATGGAGGGAAAACAGTACTTC
CAISEMEGKQYF
>few|TRBJ1-2|.|TRBV7-2
TGTGCCAGCAGCCCTCGACGGATGGACTATGGCTACACCTTC
CASSPRRMDYGYTF
>many|TRBJ2-7|.|TRBV4-1
TGCGCCAGCAGCCAAGATCGAGGGGACGAGCAGTACTTC
CASSQDRGDEQYF
>.|TRBJ2-5|TRBD2|TRBV2
TGTGCCAGCGGAGGCAGTACTAGCGGTCAAGAGACCCAGTACTTC
CASGGSTSGQETQYF
>.|TRBJ1-1|.|TRBV15
TGTGCCACCAGCAGCTCACCACAGGGTAGGACTGAAGCTTTCTTT
CATSSSPQGRTEAFF
>few|TRBJ2-1|TRBD1|TRBV7-2
TGTGCCAGCAGCTACGCCGGGACAGAGTTCTTC
CASSYAGTEFF
>.|TRBJ2-4|.|TRBV7-9
TGTGCCAGCAGCTTAGGATCGGGTACAGCCAAAAACATTCAGTACTTC
CASSLGSGTAKNIQYF
>.|TRBJ1-2|.|TRBV14
TGTGCCAGCAGTCTTGGACCCCTGACCTATGGCTACACCTTC
CASSLGPLTYGYTF
>.|TRBJ1-6|.|TRBV3-1
TGTGCCAGCAGCCAAGGGAATCCTCGCAATTCACCCCTCCACTTT
CASSQGNPRNSPLHF
>.|TRBJ1-2|.|TRBV4-1
TGCGCCAGCAGCCAATTTTTGGTGACAGCCTGTTCTCCTAACTATGGCTACACCTTC
CASSQFLVTACSPNYGYTF
>.|TRBJ1-5|.|TRBV6-1
TGTGCCAGCAGTGAAATGATAAACCAGCCCCAGCATTTT
CASSEMINQPQHF
>.|TRBJ2-5|.|TRBV7-3
TGTGCCAGCAGCCCAACACCCACTCTACAAGAGACCCAGTACTTC
CASSPTPTLQETQYF
>.|TRBJ2-1|TRBD1|TRBV3-1
TGTGCCAGCAGCCAAGAACCCTCGACAGGGGTGGACAATGAGCAGTTCTTC
CASSQEPSTGVDNEQFF
>many|TRBJ1-2|.|TRBV6-2/TRBV6-3
TGTGCCAGCAGTTTTAATAGCTATGGCTACACCTTC
CASSFNSYGYTF
>few|TRBJ2-5|.|TRBV7-3
TGTGCCAGCAGCTTAATTGGGGGTTGGGGAGAGACCCAGTACTTC
CASSLIGGWGETQYF
>.|TRBJ2-7|TRBD2|TRBV12-3/TRBV12-4
TGTGCCAGCAGTTTGTTCCAGCGGGAGGGCAGGTACGAGCAGTACTTC
CASSLFQREGRYEQYF
>.|TRBJ1-1|TRBD1|TRBV15
TGTGCCACCAGCCGGGGACAGGGGGCAACCTTAAGTAGCGCTGAAGCTTTCTTT
CATSRGQGATLSSAEAFF
>many|TRBJ2-7|.|TRBV6-2/TRBV6-3
TGTGCCAGCAGTCCTATGGACATCTACGAGCAGTACTTC
CASSPMDIYEQYF
>.|TRBJ2-5|TRBD2|TRBV14
TGTGCCAACAGTCAAGCGGCTAGCGGGCTGGAGACCCAGTACTTC
CANSQAASGLETQYF
>.|TRBJ2-7|TRBD1|TRBV7-9
TGTGCCAGCAGCGGAGTCCGGGACAGGGACTTCTACGAGCAGTACTTC
CASSGVRDRDFYEQYF
>.|TRBJ2-7|.|TRBV24-1
TGTGCCACCAGTGATGCTTACAATGAGCAGTACTTC
CATSDAYNEQYF
>few|TRBJ2-3|TRBD2|TRBV7-2
TGTGCCAGCAGTTGGCTAGCGGGTAGCACAGATACGCAGTATTTT
CASSWLAGSTDTQYF
>few|TRBJ2-7|.|TRBV6-5
TGTGCCAGCAGTTTTAAGGGTGCGCAGTACTTC
CASSFKGAQYF
>.|TRBJ2-5|.|TRBV4-1
TGCGCCAGCAGCGAGGGACCGCTTTCCTACAATGAGCAGTACTTC
CASSEGPLSYNEQYF
>.|TRBJ2-7|.|TRBV20-1
TGCAGTGCTAGCTTGGCAGGCGAATACGAGCAGTACTTC
CSASLAGEYEQYF
>few|TRBJ2-7|.|TRBV9
TGTGCCAGCGCGGGGGCAGGGTCCTACGAGCAGTACTTC
CASAGAGSYEQYF
>.|TRBJ2-7|.|TRBV7-9
TGTGCCAGCAGCTTAGAAACCTACGAGCGGTACTTC
CASSLETYERYF
>.|TRBJ2-1|.|TRBV7-8
TGTGCCAGCAGCTTACATCGCCGCCCGAATGAGCAGTTCTTC
CASSLHRRPNEQFF
>.|TRBJ2-4|.|TRBV5-1
TGCGCCAGCAGCCCCCCCCTAGCTGGCAATGAGCAGTACTTC
CASSPPLAGNEQYF
>.|TRBJ1-1|.|TRBV7-2
TGTGCCAGCAGCCCCAGGGGAGGGTCTGAAGCTTTCTTT
CASSPRGGSEAFF
>.|TRBJ2-1|.|TRBV7-2
TGTGCCAGCAGCTGGACTAAATACAATGAGCAGTTCTTC
CASSWTKYNEQFF
>.|TRBJ2-1|.|TRBV25-1
TGTGCCAGCAGTGAATATAGGGGGTCTAGCGGAGGCTCCTACAATGAGCAGTTCTTC
CASSEYRGSSGGSYNEQFF
>.|TRBJ2-5|TRBD2|TRBV30
TGTGCCTGGAGTGTGATGGCGGGAGGGTTGGAGACCCAGTACTTC
CAWSVMAGGLETQYF
>.|TRBJ2-7|.|TRBV12-3/TRBV12-4
TGTGCCAGCAGCAATACAGGGTCCCACGAGCAGTACTTC
CASSNTGSHEQYF
>.|TRBJ1-2|TRBD1|TRBV9
TGTGCCAGCAGCGTAGGGGCAGGGGACAGCTATGGCTACACCTTC
CASSVGAGDSYGYTF
>many|TRBJ1-1|.|TRBV12-3/TRBV12-4
TGTGCCAGCAGTCCCCGGGAGAACACTGAAGCTTTCTTT
CASSPRENTEAFF
>.|TRBJ1-4|.|TRBV5-1
TGCGCCAGCAGCTCTGGAGGGGGACAACTTGAAAAACTGTTTTTT
CASSSGGGQLEKLFF
>.|TRBJ2-3|TRBD1|TRBV7-3
TGTGCCAGCAGCTTAACCCCTTCGGGACAGGGCGTAGATACGCAGTATTTT
CASSLTPSGQGVDTQYF
>.|TRBJ1-6|.|TRBV7-9
TGTGCCAGCAGCTTAGGGTGGGATAATTCACCCCTCCACTTT
CASSLGWDNSPLHF